This TCR beta chain was documented in a study of naive and memory T cell subsets. Study-wide points: Over 85% of naive TCR sequences appeared only once, unlike memory subsets.

Cells stained for CD3, CD4, CD8, CD45RA and CD27 were sorted into four subsets. Two oligonucleotides, mixed equimolar, formed the beta constant-region primer covering TRBC1 and TRBC2. TCRdb re-derived calls from the UMI-ligation and nested PCR reads in MiXCR, one entry per CDR3 protein. The repertoire holds some 85,000 distinct CDR3 sequences, with under 15% as singletons. This clonotype has ten or more counts. Its antigen is not known. This CDR3 region has 16 residues. The V gene lost 1 base and the J gene lost 1 base, with 13 bases spanning the gap. This clonotype originated in a human donor in good health. Source material: central memory CD4+ T cells from blood. This chain uses TRBV5-3 with TRBJ2-3; D assignment may be TRBD1 or TRBD2 (5 bases each). TRBV5-3 is placed among ORFs of uncertain function. This chain's CDR3 is CARSLFHLGGTDTQYF. DNA for the CDR3: TGTGCCAGAAGCTTGTTTCACTTGGGGGGCACAGATACGCAGTATTTT.